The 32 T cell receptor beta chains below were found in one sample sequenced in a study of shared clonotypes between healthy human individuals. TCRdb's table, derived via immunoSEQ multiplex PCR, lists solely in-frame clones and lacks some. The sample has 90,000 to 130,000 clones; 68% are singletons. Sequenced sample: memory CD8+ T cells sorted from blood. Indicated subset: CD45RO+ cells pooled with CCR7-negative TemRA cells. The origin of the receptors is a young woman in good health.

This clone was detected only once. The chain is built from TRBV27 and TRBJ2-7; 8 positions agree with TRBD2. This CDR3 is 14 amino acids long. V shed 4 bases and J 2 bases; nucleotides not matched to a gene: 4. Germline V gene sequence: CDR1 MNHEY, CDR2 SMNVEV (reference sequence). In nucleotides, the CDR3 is TGTGCCAGCAGTTGGGCGGGAGGAGCCTACGAGCAGTACTTC. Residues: CASSWAGGAYEQYF.

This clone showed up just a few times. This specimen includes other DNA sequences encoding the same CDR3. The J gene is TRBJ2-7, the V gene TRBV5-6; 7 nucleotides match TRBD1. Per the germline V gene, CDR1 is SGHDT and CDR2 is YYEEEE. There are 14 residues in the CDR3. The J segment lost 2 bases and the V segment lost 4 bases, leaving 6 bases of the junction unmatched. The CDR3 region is CASSVRDSPYEQYF. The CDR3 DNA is TGTGCCAGCAGCGTCCGGGACAGTCCCTACGAGCAGTACTTC.

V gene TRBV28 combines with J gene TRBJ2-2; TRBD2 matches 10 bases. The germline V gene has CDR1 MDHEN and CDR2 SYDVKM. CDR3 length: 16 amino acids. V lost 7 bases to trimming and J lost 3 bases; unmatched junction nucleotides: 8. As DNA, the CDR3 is TGTGCCAGCAAAAGTCTAGCGGGAGTTTACACCGGGGAGCTGTTTTTT. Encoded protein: CASKSLAGVYTGELFF.

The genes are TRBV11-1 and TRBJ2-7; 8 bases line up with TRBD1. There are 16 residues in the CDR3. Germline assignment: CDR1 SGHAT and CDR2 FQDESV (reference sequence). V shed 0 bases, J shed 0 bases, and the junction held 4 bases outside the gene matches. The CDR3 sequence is CASSLAGTGLSYEQYF. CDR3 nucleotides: TGTGCCAGCAGCTTAGCTGGGACAGGACTCTCCTACGAGCAGTACTTC.

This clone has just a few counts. DNA for the CDR3: TGTGCCAGCAGTGAAGGCAGGGCAGGGAATCAGCCCCAGCATTTT. Amino acid sequence: CASSEGRAGNQPQHF. This rearrangement joins TRBV2 to TRBJ1-5, with TRBD1 as a possible D gene (5 bases). Germline CDR1 reads SNHLY; CDR2 reads FYNNEI. The CDR3 has 15 amino acids. With 1 base removed from V and 4 bases from J, the gap between germline ends came to 11 bases.

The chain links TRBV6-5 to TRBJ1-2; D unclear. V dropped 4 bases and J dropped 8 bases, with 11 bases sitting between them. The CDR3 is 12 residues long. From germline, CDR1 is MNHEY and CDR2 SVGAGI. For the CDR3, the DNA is TGTGCCAGCAGTTCCCTCCCGCCAGGCTACACCTTC. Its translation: CASSSLPPGYTF.

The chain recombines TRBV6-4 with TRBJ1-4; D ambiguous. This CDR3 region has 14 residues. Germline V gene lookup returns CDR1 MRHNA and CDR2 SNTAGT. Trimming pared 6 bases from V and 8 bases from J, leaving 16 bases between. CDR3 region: CASSFPGEREKLFF. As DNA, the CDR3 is TGTGCCAGCAGCTTCCCCGGGGAGCGAGAAAAACTGTTTTTT.

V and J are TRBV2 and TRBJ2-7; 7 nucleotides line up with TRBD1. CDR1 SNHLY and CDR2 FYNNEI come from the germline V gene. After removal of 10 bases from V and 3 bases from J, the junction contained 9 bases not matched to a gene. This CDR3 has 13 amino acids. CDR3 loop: CATWDSEGYEQYF. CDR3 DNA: TGTGCCACTTGGGACAGCGAAGGCTACGAGCAGTACTTC.

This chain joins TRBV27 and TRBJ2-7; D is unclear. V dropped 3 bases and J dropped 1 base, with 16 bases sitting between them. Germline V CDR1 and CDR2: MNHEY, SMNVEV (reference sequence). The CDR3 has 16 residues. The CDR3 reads CASSFKAAVPSYEQYF. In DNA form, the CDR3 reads TGTGCCAGCAGTTTTAAGGCGGCAGTACCTTCCTACGAGCAGTACTTC.

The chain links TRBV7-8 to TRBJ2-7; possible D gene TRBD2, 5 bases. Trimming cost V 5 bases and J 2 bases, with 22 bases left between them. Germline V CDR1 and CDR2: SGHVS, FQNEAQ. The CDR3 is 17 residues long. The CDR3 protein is CASSPRLFVGVTYEQYF. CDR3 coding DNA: TGTGCCAGCAGCCCCCGCCTGTTCGTGGGAGTTACCTACGAGCAGTACTTC.

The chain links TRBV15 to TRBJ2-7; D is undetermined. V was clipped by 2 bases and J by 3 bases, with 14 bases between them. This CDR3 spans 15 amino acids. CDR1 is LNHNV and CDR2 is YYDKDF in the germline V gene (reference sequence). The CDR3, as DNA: TGTGCCACCAGCAGATCGACGGACGGATACTACGAGCAGTACTTC. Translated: CATSRSTDGYYEQYF.

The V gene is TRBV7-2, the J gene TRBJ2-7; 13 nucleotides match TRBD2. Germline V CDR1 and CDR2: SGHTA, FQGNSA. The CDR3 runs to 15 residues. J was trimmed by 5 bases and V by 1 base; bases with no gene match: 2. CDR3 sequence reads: CASSLVGLAGDEQYF. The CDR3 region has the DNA TGTGCCAGCAGCTTAGTCGGACTAGCGGGAGACGAGCAGTACTTC.

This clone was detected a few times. The CDR3 region has the DNA TGTGCCAGCCGGCTCGGGGCTAGCGGGAGGGATGAGCAGTTCTTC. Protein product: CASRLGASGRDEQFF. The gene calls are TRBV27 and TRBJ2-1; 12 nucleotides line up with TRBD2. CDR1 is MNHEY and CDR2 is SMNVEV in the germline V gene (reference sequence). The junction had 10 bases not matched to a gene; V was cut back by 8 bases and J by 8 bases. This CDR3 spans 15 amino acids.

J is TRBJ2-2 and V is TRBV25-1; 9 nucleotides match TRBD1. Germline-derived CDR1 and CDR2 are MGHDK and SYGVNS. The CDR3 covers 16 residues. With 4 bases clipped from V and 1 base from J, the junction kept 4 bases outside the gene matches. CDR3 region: CASSGPGQGNTGELFF. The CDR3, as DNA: TGTGCCAGCAGTGGACCGGGACAGGGGAACACCGGGGAGCTGTTTTTT.

The CDR3 nucleotides are TGTGCCAGCAGCGGAGAGGCCACGGGGCTAGCGGACTCCTACGAGCAGTACTTC. It codes for CASSGEATGLADSYEQYF. The chain is built from TRBV9 and TRBJ2-7; TRBD2 aligns across 7 bases. The CDR3 contains 18 residues. J lost 0 bases, V lost 3 bases, and 15 bases had no gene match. Germline loops: CDR1 SGDLS, CDR2 YYNGEE. The full variable domain, completed using reference TRBV9 and TRBJ2-7, is DSGVTQTPKHLITATGQRVTLRCSPRSGDLSVYWYQQSLDQGLQFLIQYYNGEERAKGNILERFSAQQFPDLHSELNLSSLELGDSALYFCASSGEATGLADSYEQYFGPGTRLTVT.

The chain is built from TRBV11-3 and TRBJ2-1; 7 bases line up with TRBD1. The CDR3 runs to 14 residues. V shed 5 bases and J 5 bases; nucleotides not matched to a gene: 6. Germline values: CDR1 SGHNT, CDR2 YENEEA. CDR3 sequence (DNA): TGTGCCAGCAGCGTAGGGGGCGGCGACAATGAGCAGTTCTTC. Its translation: CASSVGGGDNEQFF.

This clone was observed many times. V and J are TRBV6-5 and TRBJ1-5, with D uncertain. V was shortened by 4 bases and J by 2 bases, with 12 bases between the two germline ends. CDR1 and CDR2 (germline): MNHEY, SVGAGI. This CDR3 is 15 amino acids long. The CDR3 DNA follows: TGTGCCAGCAGTTTGGCCCCAAGTGGCAATCAGCCCCAGCATTTT. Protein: CASSLAPSGNQPQHF.

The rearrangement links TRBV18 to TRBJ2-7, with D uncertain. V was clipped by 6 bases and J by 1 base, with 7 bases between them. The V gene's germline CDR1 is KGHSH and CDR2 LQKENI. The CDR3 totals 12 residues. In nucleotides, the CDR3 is TGTGCCAGCTCCGCAGAGTCCTACGAGCAGTACTTC. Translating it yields CASSAESYEQYF. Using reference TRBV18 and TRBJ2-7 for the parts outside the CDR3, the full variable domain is NAGVMQNPRHLVRRRGQEARLRCSPMKGHSHVYWYRQLPEEGLKFMVYLQKENIIDESGMPKERFSAEFPKEGPSILRIQQVVRGDSAAYFCASSAESYEQYFGPGTRLTVT.

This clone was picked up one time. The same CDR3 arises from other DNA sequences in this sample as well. The CDR3 reads CASSSLYTEAFF. CDR3 DNA sequence: TGTGCCAGCTCATCCCTATACACTGAAGCTTTCTTT. This sequence joins TRBV18 and TRBJ1-1; D is undetermined. Germline V lookup: CDR1 KGHSH, CDR2 LQKENI. V lost 5 bases, J lost 3 bases, and 7 bases lay in between. The CDR3 length is 12 residues. Supplemented by reference TRBV18 and TRBJ1-1, the full variable domain reads NAGVMQNPRHLVRRRGQEARLRCSPMKGHSHVYWYRQLPEEGLKFMVYLQKENIIDESGMPKERFSAEFPKEGPSILRIQQVVRGDSAAYFCASSSLYTEAFFGQGTRLTVV.

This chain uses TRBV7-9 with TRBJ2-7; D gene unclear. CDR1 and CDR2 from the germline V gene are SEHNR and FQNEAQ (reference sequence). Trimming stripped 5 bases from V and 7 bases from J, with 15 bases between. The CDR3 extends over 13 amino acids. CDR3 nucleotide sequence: TGTGCCAGCAGCGCTTTTGGGTCTGGAGAGCAGTACTTC. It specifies CASSAFGSGEQYF.

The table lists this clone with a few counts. The DNA for the CDR3 is TGTGCCAGCAGTCCCCCTAGCGGGATAAGAGGAGATACGCAGTATTTT. Its translation: CASSPPSGIRGDTQYF. The V call is TRBV2, the J call TRBJ2-3, with TRBD2 identical over 9 bases. The V gene end was trimmed by 5 bases and the J gene end by 5 bases; junction bases not matched to a gene: 11. Germline lookup yields CDR1 SNHLY and CDR2 FYNNEI. This CDR3 contains 16 residues.

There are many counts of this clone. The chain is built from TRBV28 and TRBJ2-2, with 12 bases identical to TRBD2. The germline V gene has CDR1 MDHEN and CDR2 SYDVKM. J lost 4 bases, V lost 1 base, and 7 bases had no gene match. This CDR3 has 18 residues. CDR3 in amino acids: CASSLSLGLAGRTGELFF. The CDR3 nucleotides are TGTGCCAGCAGTTTATCCCTCGGACTAGCGGGACGCACCGGGGAGCTGTTTTTT.

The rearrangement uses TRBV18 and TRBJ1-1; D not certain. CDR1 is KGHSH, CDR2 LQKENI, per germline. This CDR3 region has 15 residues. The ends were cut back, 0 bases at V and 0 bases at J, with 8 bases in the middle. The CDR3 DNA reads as TGTGCCAGCTCACCACCTTGGACGGTGAACACTGAAGCTTTCTTT. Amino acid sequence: CASSPPWTVNTEAFF.

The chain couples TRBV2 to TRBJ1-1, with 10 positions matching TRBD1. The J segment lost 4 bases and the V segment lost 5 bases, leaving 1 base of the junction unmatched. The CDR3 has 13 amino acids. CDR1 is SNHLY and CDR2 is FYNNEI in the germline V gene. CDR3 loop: CASSRTGGTEAFF. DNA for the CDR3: TGTGCCAGCAGTAGGACAGGGGGCACTGAAGCTTTCTTT.

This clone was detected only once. The CDR3 DNA sequence: TGTGCCAGCTCACCATCATCGTGGGAGTACCTAACCTACGAGCAGTACTTC. Protein: CASSPSSWEYLTYEQYF. The chain carries TRBV18 and TRBJ2-7; TRBD2 is a possible D gene (5 bases). Looked up from germline, CDR1 is KGHSH and CDR2 is LQKENI. V gave up 2 bases and J gave up 2 bases, with 19 bases separating them. This CDR3 is built from 17 residues.

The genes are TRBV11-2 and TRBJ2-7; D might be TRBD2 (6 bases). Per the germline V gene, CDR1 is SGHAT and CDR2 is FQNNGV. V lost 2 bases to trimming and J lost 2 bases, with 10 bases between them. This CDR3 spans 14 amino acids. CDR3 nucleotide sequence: TGTGCCAGCAGCTTATGGGCGGGGACCTACGAGCAGTACTTC. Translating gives CASSLWAGTYEQYF.

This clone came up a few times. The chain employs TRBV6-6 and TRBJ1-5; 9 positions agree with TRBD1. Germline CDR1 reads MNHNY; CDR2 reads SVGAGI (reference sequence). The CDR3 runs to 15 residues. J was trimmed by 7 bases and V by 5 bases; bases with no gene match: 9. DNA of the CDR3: TGTGCCAGCAGTGAGGGACAGGGTTCACCCCAGCCCCAGCATTTT. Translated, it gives CASSEGQGSPQPQHF.

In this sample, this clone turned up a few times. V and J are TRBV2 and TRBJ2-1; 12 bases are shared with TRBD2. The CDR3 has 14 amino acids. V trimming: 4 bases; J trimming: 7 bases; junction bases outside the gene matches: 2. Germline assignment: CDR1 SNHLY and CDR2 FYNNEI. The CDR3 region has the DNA TGTGCCAGCAGTGTGACTAGCGGGGGTAATGAGCAGTTCTTC. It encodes CASSVTSGGNEQFF. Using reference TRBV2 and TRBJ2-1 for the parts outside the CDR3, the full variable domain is EPEVTQTPSHQVTQMGQEVILRCVPISNHLYFYWYRQILGQKVEFLVSFYNNEISEKSEIFDDQFSVERPDGSNFTLKIRSTKLEDSAMYFCASSVTSGGNEQFFGPGTRLTVL.

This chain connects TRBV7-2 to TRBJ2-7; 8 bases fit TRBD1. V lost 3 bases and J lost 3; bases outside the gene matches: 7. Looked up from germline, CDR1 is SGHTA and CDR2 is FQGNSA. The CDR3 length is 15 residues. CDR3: CASSFTGTGFYEQYF. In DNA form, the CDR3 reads TGTGCCAGCAGCTTTACCGGGACAGGCTTCTACGAGCAGTACTTC.

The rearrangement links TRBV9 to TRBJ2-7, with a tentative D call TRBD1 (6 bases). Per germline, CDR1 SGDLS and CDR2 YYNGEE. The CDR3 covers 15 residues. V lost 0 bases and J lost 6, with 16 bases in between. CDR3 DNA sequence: TGTGCCAGCAGCGTAGGAGGGACACCAACCGGCGAGCAGTACTTC. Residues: CASSVGGTPTGEQYF.

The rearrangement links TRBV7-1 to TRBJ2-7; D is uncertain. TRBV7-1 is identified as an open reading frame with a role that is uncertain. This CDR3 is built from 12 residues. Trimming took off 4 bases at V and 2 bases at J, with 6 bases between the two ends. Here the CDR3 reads CASSLVTYEQYF. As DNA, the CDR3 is TGTGCCAGCAGCTTAGTCACCTACGAGCAGTACTTC.

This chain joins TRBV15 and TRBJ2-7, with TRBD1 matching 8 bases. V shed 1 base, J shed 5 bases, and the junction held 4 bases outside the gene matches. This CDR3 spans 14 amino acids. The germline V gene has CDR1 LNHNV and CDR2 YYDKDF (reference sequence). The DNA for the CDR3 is TGTGCCACCAGCAGAGCAGGGGGCGCGGACGAGCAGTACTTC. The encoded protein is CATSRAGGADEQYF.